The sequence of this T cell receptor beta chain was determined in a study of neoadjuvant nivolumab and ipilimumab in lung cancer. The table came from immunoSEQ multiplex PCR; TCRdb's copy has only in-frame clones and leaves some out. This sample yields fewer than 30,000 clones, of which more than 75% are seen a single time; around a sixth belongs to the top ten. Germline CDR1 and CDR2: SGHRS and YFSETQ. The CDR3 consists of 16 residues. The V gene end was trimmed by 0 bases and the J gene end by 7 bases; junction bases not matched to a gene: 7. The material was tumor tissue, obtained after neoadjuvant nivolumab, alone or with ipilimumab, at or shortly before surgery. This rearrangement joins TRBV5-1 to TRBJ2-3, with 11 bases lining up with TRBD2. This sequence was found in an adult with non-small cell lung cancer. For the CDR3, the DNA is TGCGCCAGCAGCTTGGACGGGACTAGCGGTGGGAATACGCAGTATTTT. Amino acids: CASSLDGTSGGNTQYF.